This TCR beta chain was captured in a study of identical twins' blood T cells. Per the original methods: Per-library CDR3 reads ranged about 2 to 3.6 million; clonotypes, ~95,000 to ~550,000. TCRdb ran MiXCR on the 5' RACE reads and lists one entry per CDR3 protein. The V and J calls were determined by TCRdb, not by the authors. The sample holds 400,000 or so distinct CDR3 sequences, roughly 31% seen once. Likely shared infections and vaccines: all three twin pairs were reared together. There are many counts of this clonotype. Its specificity is unknown. Findings of the study overall: Top TCRbeta clonotypes were shared more with twin than unrelated donors.

V dropped 6 bases and J dropped 7; count of bases not matched to a gene: 8. The CDR3 is 14 residues long. Germline V gene lookup returns CDR1 MNHEY and CDR2 SMNVEV (reference sequence). The material sequenced was PBMCs. The receptor was isolated from a woman between 18 and 55 years old in good health. This chain connects TRBV27 to TRBJ2-4, with TRBD1 matching over 8 bases. DNA of the CDR3: TGTGCCAGCAGCACAGGGGGACGCCTGAACATTCAGTACTTC. This gives the protein CASSTGGRLNIQYF.